Listed below are T cell receptor beta chains from one sample, sequenced in a study of patients and donors after allogeneic stem cell transplantation. Using its own MiXCR run on the RT-PCR reads, TCRdb lists one record per CDR3 protein. Of about 110,000 distinct CDR3 sequences in the sample, around 33% were seen once. The sequenced sample was blood, either unsorted or a sorted T cell fraction (not recorded which). These receptors all stem from a human donor who was either an allogeneic HSCT recipient or a stem cell or donor lymphocyte infusion donor (not recorded which). It is not recorded whose cells these are; they may come from a transplant donor. Both conserved end residues are part of each CDR3. The D gene is left open where the match is weak. The size field is filled for only some rows; it gives once, few, many or a size class.

j_call	v_call	d_call	clone_size	cdr3_aa	cdr3_nt
TRBJ2-5	TRBV9	NA	NA	CASSPHLGLGTQYF	TGTGCCAGCAGCCCCCATCTAGGGTTAGGCACCCAGTACTTC
TRBJ2-1	TRBV27	NA	NA	CASSPAFGELYNEQFF	TGTGCCAGCAGTCCAGCCTTTGGGGAGCTTTACAATGAGCAGTTCTTC
TRBJ2-2	TRBV10-3	NA	NA	CAIKEGLAMHGELFF	TGTGCCATCAAGGAAGGGCTAGCGATGCACGGGGAGCTGTTTTTT
TRBJ1-6	TRBV12-3/TRBV12-4	TRBD1	few	CASSFNPPGQGYSPLHF	TGTGCCAGCAGTTTCAACCCCCCGGGACAGGGATATTCACCCCTCCACTTT
TRBJ2-3	TRBV4-3	TRBD2	few	CASSQGTSGLSIYADTQYF	TGCGCCAGCAGCCAAGGGACTAGCGGACTGTCTATCTACGCAGATACGCAGTATTTT
TRBJ2-1	TRBV19	TRBD2	NA	CASSMSSGRGIEQFF	TGTGCCAGTAGTATGAGTAGCGGGAGAGGGATTGAGCAGTTCTTC
TRBJ2-1	TRBV10-3	NA	NA	CAIRQSGSYNEQFF	TGTGCCATCAGGCAGTCCGGGTCCTACAATGAGCAGTTCTTC
TRBJ2-3	TRBV27	TRBD2	NA	CASSSWGRAGGKDTQYF	TGTGCCAGCAGTTCCTGGGGCCGGGCGGGAGGCAAAGATACGCAGTATTTT
TRBJ1-2	TRBV7-2	NA	few	CASSLAPDRPINYGYTF	TGTGCCAGCAGCTTAGCTCCGGACAGACCAATAAACTATGGCTACACCTTC
TRBJ2-7	TRBV27	NA	NA	CASSLTGPGYEQYF	TGTGCCAGCAGTTTGACGGGGCCCGGCTACGAGCAGTACTTC
TRBJ1-4	TRBV20-1	TRBD1	few	CSALTGGEKLFF	TGCAGTGCCCTGACAGGGGGAGAAAAACTGTTTTTT
TRBJ1-1	TRBV21-1	NA	NA	CASSKVSGRTVAFF	TGTGCCAGCAGCAAAGTATCCGGGAGAACTGTAGCTTTCTTT
TRBJ2-7	TRBV6-5	NA	NA	CASSRDLTYEQYF	TGTGCCAGCAGCCGGGACCTTACCTACGAGCAGTACTTC
TRBJ1-5	TRBV4-2	NA	many	CASSQDRQQPQHF	TGTGCCAGCAGCCAAGATCGGCAGCAGCCCCAGCATTTT
TRBJ2-2	TRBV7-9	TRBD2	few	CASSLARGLSREVVNTGELFF	TGTGCCAGCAGCTTAGCCCGAGGTTTGTCGCGGGAGGTTGTTAACACCGGGGAGCTGTTTTTT
TRBJ2-3	TRBV20-1	NA	few	CSAPSAGDTQYF	TGCAGTGCTCCCTCGGCAGGGGATACGCAGTATTTT
TRBJ2-5	TRBV7-7	TRBD2	NA	CASSLRPREGTQYF	TGTGCCAGCAGCTTAAGGCCGCGGGAGGGGACCCAGTACTTC
TRBJ1-4	TRBV6-6	NA	few	CASSYGHLEKLFF	TGTGCCAGCAGTTATGGACACCTTGAAAAACTGTTTTTT
TRBJ1-2	TRBV20-1	NA	few	CSARDMGGRGYTF	TGCAGTGCTAGAGATATGGGGGGAAGAGGCTACACCTTC
TRBJ1-2	TRBV20-1	TRBD1	NA	CSARTDRVQGYTF	TGCAGTGCTAGAACCGACAGGGTCCAAGGCTACACCTTC
TRBJ2-1	TRBV24-1	TRBD2	few	CATSEARASGSNEQFF	TGTGCCACCAGTGAGGCGAGGGCTAGCGGGAGCAATGAGCAGTTCTTC
TRBJ1-5	TRBV12-3/TRBV12-4	NA	NA	CASSLHNQPQHF	TGTGCCAGCAGTTTACACAATCAGCCCCAGCATTTT
TRBJ2-5	TRBV29-1	NA	many	CSGRGQGKTQYF	TGCAGCGGACGGGGCCAGGGGAAGACCCAGTACTTC
TRBJ2-1	TRBV5-5	NA	NA	CASSFFTLAGSYNEQFF	TGTGCCAGCAGCTTTTTCACACTAGCAGGTTCCTACAATGAGCAGTTCTTC
TRBJ2-1	TRBV12-3/TRBV12-4	NA	NA	CASNLRIASTYNEQFF	TGTGCCAGCAACCTTCGAATAGCCTCCACCTACAATGAGCAGTTCTTC
TRBJ1-5	TRBV27	NA	few	CASSFKGRYQPQHF	TGTGCCAGCAGTTTTAAGGGGCGATATCAGCCCCAGCATTTT
TRBJ2-1	TRBV12-3/TRBV12-4	TRBD2	few	CASSFSGRYYNEQFF	TGTGCCAGCAGTTTTAGCGGGAGGTACTACAATGAGCAGTTCTTC
TRBJ1-6	TRBV7-8	NA	few	CASSFVLGTESSYNSPLHF	TGTGCCAGCAGCTTCGTCTTAGGGACCGAGAGCTCCTATAATTCACCCCTCCACTTT
TRBJ2-1	TRBV14	NA	NA	CASSHLSSRGNEQFF	TGTGCCAGCAGCCATTTGTCTTCTCGAGGTAATGAGCAGTTCTTC
TRBJ2-3	TRBV7-3	NA	NA	CASSLVRWDTQYF	TGTGCCAGCAGCTTAGTGCGATGGGATACGCAGTATTTT
TRBJ2-3	TRBV7-2	TRBD2	few	CASSFPRAGGDTQYF	TGTGCCAGCAGCTTCCCCCGGGCCGGGGGGGATACGCAGTATTTT
TRBJ2-1	TRBV28	NA	few	CASSTYNEQFF	TGTGCCAGCAGTACCTACAATGAGCAGTTCTTC
TRBJ2-7	TRBV18	TRBD1	NA	CASSRDRGPYEQYF	TGTGCCAGCTCACGGGACAGGGGCCCCTACGAGCAGTACTTC
TRBJ1-5	TRBV4-3	NA	NA	CASSQGLSQPQHF	TGCGCCAGCAGCCAAGGTCTGAGTCAGCCCCAGCATTTT
TRBJ2-3	TRBV4-2	TRBD2	NA	CASSRLSGSPTDTQYF	TGTGCCAGCAGCCGACTTAGCGGGAGTCCCACAGATACGCAGTATTTT
TRBJ1-1	TRBV4-3	NA	NA	CASSQVGYTEAFF	TGCGCCAGCAGCCAAGTTGGGTACACTGAAGCTTTCTTT
TRBJ1-5	TRBV6-2/TRBV6-3	NA	few	CASSYGGLGNQPQHF	TGTGCCAGCAGTTACGGGGGGCTGGGCAATCAGCCCCAGCATTTT
TRBJ2-7	TRBV25-1	NA	NA	CASSEYTSSIRDYEQYF	TGTGCCAGCAGTGAATATACATCTTCGATCAGGGATTACGAGCAGTACTTC
TRBJ1-1	TRBV20-1	NA	few	CSARVAGTMNTEAFF	TGCAGTGCTAGAGTCGCAGGTACCATGAACACTGAAGCTTTCTTT
TRBJ2-1	TRBV20-1	TRBD1	few	CSARRQGAYNEQFF	TGCAGTGCTCGTCGACAGGGGGCCTACAATGAGCAGTTCTTC
TRBJ1-2	TRBV21-1	NA	few	CASSVPAGGNYGYTF	TGTGCCAGCAGCGTTCCCGCAGGGGGCAACTATGGCTACACCTTC